This T cell receptor (beta chain) was identified during a study of patients and donors after allogeneic stem cell transplantation. The V end lost 1 base, the J end lost 0 bases, and 9 bases lay between the germline ends. The germline gives CDR1 LGHNA, CDR2 YSLEER. The CDR3 covers 15 residues. One entry per CDR3 protein results from TCRdb running MiXCR on the RT-PCR reads. This sample has about 200,000 distinct CDR3 sequences, with less than 50% found just once. The TCR sequence derives from a human donor who was either an allogeneic HSCT recipient or a stem cell or donor lymphocyte infusion donor (not recorded which). It is not recorded whose cells these are; they may come from a transplant donor. The chain recombines TRBV4-3 with TRBJ1-2, with D uncertain. Specimen: blood, either unsorted or a sorted T cell fraction (not recorded which). The CDR3 protein is CASSQGVVANYGYTF. The CDR3 region has the DNA TGCGCCAGCAGCCAAGGGGTAGTGGCTAACTATGGCTACACCTTC.